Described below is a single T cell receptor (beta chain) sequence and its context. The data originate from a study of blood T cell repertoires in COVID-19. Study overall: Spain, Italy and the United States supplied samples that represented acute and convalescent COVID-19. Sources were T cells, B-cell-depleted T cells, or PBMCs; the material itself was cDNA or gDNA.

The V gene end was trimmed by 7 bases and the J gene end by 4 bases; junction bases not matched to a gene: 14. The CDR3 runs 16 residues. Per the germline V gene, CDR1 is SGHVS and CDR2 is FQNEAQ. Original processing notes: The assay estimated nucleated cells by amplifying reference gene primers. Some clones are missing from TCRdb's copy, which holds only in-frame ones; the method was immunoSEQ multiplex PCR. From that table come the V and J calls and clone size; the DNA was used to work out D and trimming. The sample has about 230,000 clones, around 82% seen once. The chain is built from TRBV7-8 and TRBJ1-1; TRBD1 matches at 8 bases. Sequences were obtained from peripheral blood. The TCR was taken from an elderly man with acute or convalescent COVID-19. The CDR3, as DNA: TGTGCCAGCACCCCAGACAGGGGATATGCGGGCACTGAAGCTTTCTTT. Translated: CASTPDRGYAGTEAFF.